What follows are 24 T cell receptor beta chains derived from one specimen sequenced in a study of CD8 T cells in ankylosing spondylitis (dated by TCRdb to about 2017). Library preparation employed 5' RACE. TCRdb lists the instrument as Illumina HiSeq 2500. TCRdb itself trimmed the public reads at Q25 with fastp, ran MiXCR and retained productive beta chains. Entries that share a CDR3 protein sequence are merged under the most common genes and DNA. The sample table records more than 250,000 distinct CDR3 sequences; around a tenth of these occur just once. The biggest ten clones account for around 10% of the sample. The specimen was blood, either unsorted or a sorted T cell fraction (not recorded which). Source of these receptors: a female donor with ankylosing spondylitis or in good health (not recorded which).

The chain links TRBV28 to TRBJ2-5; perhaps TRBD2 as D (5 bases). The germline V gene encodes CDR1 MDHEN and CDR2 SYDVKM. The V and J ends lost 1 base and 9 bases respectively, with 15 bases between them. The CDR3 spans 14 residues. The CDR3 DNA reads TGTGCCAGCAGTTTATCCCTCGCTGTCGGGGCCCAGTACTTC. Translating gives CASSLSLAVGAQYF.

Ten or more counts support this clonotype. This chain connects TRBV6-5 to TRBJ1-1; D gene uncertain. V lost 4 bases to trimming and J lost 4 bases, with 13 bases between them. Germline assignment: CDR1 MNHEY and CDR2 SVGAGI. The CDR3 runs 14 residues. The CDR3 sequence is CASSSSGRSTEAFF. Written as DNA, the CDR3 is TGTGCCAGCAGTTCCTCAGGTAGAAGCACTGAAGCTTTCTTT.

This clonotype was seen only a few times. V gene TRBV12-3 or TRBV12-4 combines with J gene TRBJ1-2; D may be TRBD1 (6 bases). The CDR3 runs 14 residues. Trimming cost V 8 bases and J 8 bases, with 21 bases left between them. CDR3 coding DNA: TGTGCCAGCCTTGGGGCAGGGGCGCCGAGGGGCTACACCTTC. Residues: CASLGAGAPRGYTF.

The rearrangement uses TRBV12-5 and TRBJ1-2; D possibly corresponds to TRBD1 (6 bases). Trimming pared 6 bases from V and 4 bases from J, leaving 18 bases between. The germline V gene has CDR1 LGHNT and CDR2 FRNRAP. This CDR3 has 15 residues. The DNA of the CDR3 is TGTGCTAGTGGCCACCGGGACACCCACGCCTATGGCTACACCTTC. It translates to CASGHRDTHAYGYTF.

The chain is built from TRBV7-2 and TRBJ2-1; no reliable D call. This CDR3 spans 12 amino acids. From germline, CDR1 is SGHTA and CDR2 FQGNSA. V lost 2 bases and J 9 bases, leaving 8 bases between the germline ends. CDR3 amino acids: CASSLSVSEQFF. As DNA, the CDR3 is TGTGCCAGCAGCTTAAGTGTGAGTGAGCAGTTCTTC.

Ten or more counts support this clonotype. This chain uses TRBV29-1 with TRBJ2-7, with D unclear. The V gene's germline CDR1 is SQVTM and CDR2 ANQGSEA. Trimming removed 6 bases at V and 0 bases at J, with 15 bases between. CDR3 length equals 14 residues. The CDR3 bases are TGCAGCGTCGTCAAGGGCCGGAGCTCCTACGAGCAGTACTTC. As protein: CSVVKGRSSYEQYF.

This clonotype was detected ten times or more. The gene calls are TRBV24-1 and TRBJ2-1; 7 positions match TRBD1. The ends lost 6 bases at V and 0 bases at J; junction bases unmatched: 10. Germline CDR1 is KGHDR and CDR2 is SFDVKD. The CDR3 is 17 residues long. The CDR3 sequence: CATSLTRGTSSYNEQFF. The CDR3 DNA follows: TGTGCCACCAGTCTTACCAGGGGGACAAGCTCCTACAATGAGCAGTTCTTC.

This clonotype has only a few counts. The chain couples TRBV20-1 to TRBJ1-2; D not resolved. CDR1 is DFQATT and CDR2 is SNEGSKA in the germline V gene (reference sequence). The CDR3 contains 14 residues. Deletions cut 1 base from V and 2 bases from J, with 11 bases between. The CDR3, as DNA: TGCAGTGCTAGAGTCCCAGGTACAAACTATGGCTACACCTTC. Protein: CSARVPGTNYGYTF.

This clonotype was counted only a few times. The chain carries TRBV7-8 and TRBJ1-4; D gene uncertain. Germline values: CDR1 SGHVS, CDR2 FQNEAQ. V lost 5 bases and J 7 bases, leaving 17 bases between the germline ends. CDR3 length: 15 amino acids. CDR3 nucleotide sequence: TGTGCCAGCAGCCCCCAACCTTACCCGGGTGAAAAACTGTTTTTT. It is translated as CASSPQPYPGEKLFF.

This clonotype was seen at least ten times. The V gene is TRBV20-1, the J gene TRBJ1-5; D is unclear. CDR1 and CDR2 from the germline V gene are DFQATT and SNEGSKA (reference sequence). The CDR3 has 14 amino acids. With 3 bases removed from V and 2 bases from J, the gap between germline ends came to 11 bases. DNA of the CDR3: TGCAGTGCTAGTCAGTCTAGGGGCAATCAGCCCCAGCATTTT. Its protein product is CSASQSRGNQPQHF.

The genes are TRBV5-6 and TRBJ2-1; 10 nucleotides agree with TRBD1. Unmatched junction bases numbered 3, after V lost 0 bases and J lost 6 bases. Germline CDR1 is SGHDT and CDR2 is YYEEEE. There are 15 residues in the CDR3. This CDR3 is CASSLVDRGFNEQFF. In DNA form, the CDR3 reads TGTGCCAGCAGCTTGGTGGACAGGGGGTTCAATGAGCAGTTCTTC.

This clonotype occurred a few times. This rearrangement joins TRBV15 to TRBJ2-3; D is possibly TRBD1 (5 bases). Germline CDR1 LNHNV, CDR2 YYDKDF (reference sequence). This CDR3 spans 15 amino acids. The V and J ends lost 0 bases and 2 bases respectively, with 9 bases between them. CDR3 coding DNA: TGTGCCACCAGCAGAGAAGGGGCTAACACAGATACGCAGTATTTT. Its translation: CATSREGANTDTQYF.

About this clonotype: It may be a read error: a sequence one base away is much more abundant. The gene calls are TRBV12-3 or TRBV12-4 and TRBJ2-1; 7 bases align to TRBD2. CDR3 length: 15 amino acids. With 6 bases clipped from V and 6 bases from J, the junction kept 11 bases outside the gene matches. CDR3 sequence: CASRPAGLVVNEQFF. CDR3 sequence (DNA): TGTGCCAGCAGGCCCGCCGGACTAGTGGTCAATGAGCAGTTCTTC.

This clonotype was observed many times. This chain connects TRBV12-3 or TRBV12-4 to TRBJ2-1; no definite D call. Trimming left V 6 bases short and J 0 bases short, with 9 bases between. This CDR3 contains 14 residues. The CDR3 spells CASRRADSYNEQFF. In nucleotides, the CDR3 is TGTGCCAGCAGAAGGGCAGACTCCTACAATGAGCAGTTCTTC.

As concerns this clonotype: A much larger clonotype is one base distant, so this may be a read error. The chain joins TRBV6-5 to TRBJ1-1, with D perhaps matching TRBD1 (5 bases). The CDR3 consists of 16 residues. Germline V gene lookup returns CDR1 MNHEY and CDR2 SVGAGI. In nucleotides, the CDR3 is TGTGCCAGCACTTACTCCGGGGGAGCAATGAACACTGAAGCTTTCTTT. Amino acids: CASTYSGGAMNTEAFF.

Regarding this clonotype: The junction and the germline gene differ at one end; a read error may be behind it. The chain joins TRBV28 to TRBJ2-7; D might be TRBD1 (6 bases). In germline, CDR1 is MDHEN, CDR2 SYDVKM. CDR3 length: 13 amino acids. As DNA, the CDR3 is TGTGCCAGCAATTTATTGGGACAAAACGAGCAGTACTTC. Protein product: CASNLLGQNEQYF.

CDR3 sequence (DNA): TGCAGTGCTAGTACCCCTACGACAGGCCGAGAGACCCAGTACTTC. Its protein is CSASTPTTGRETQYF. The V and J genes are TRBV20-1 and TRBJ2-5, with D possibly TRBD1 on 6 matching bases. V was trimmed by 3 bases and J by 4 bases, leaving 18 bases between them. The germline CDR1 and CDR2 sequences are DFQATT and SNEGSKA (reference sequence). The CDR3 is 15 amino acids.

This clonotype has at least ten counts. The chain links TRBV2 to TRBJ2-3; 10 positions agree with TRBD1. Per germline, CDR1 SNHLY and CDR2 FYNNEI. The CDR3 covers 16 residues. Trimming at V came to 6 bases and at J to 5 bases, leaving 11 bases not matched to a gene. CDR3 sequence (DNA): TGTGCCAGCAGCTACGACCCGGGACAGGGGCGAGATACGCAGTATTTT. It translates to CASSYDPGQGRDTQYF.

This clonotype was counted ten times or more. The chain has TRBV18 and TRBJ2-7; 8 nucleotides align to TRBD2. CDR1 is KGHSH and CDR2 is LQKENI in the germline V gene. The CDR3 covers 13 residues. With 6 bases clipped from V and 2 bases from J, the junction kept 3 bases outside the gene matches. The CDR3 is CASSPAGAYEQYF. CDR3 bases: TGTGCCAGCTCTCCAGCGGGAGCCTACGAGCAGTACTTC.

This chain connects TRBV7-6 to TRBJ2-5; 11 bases line up with TRBD2. Trimming removed 5 bases from V and 6 bases from J; junction bases left unmatched: 8. The length of the CDR3 is 15 residues. Per the germline V gene, CDR1 is SGHVS and CDR2 is FNYEAQ. The chain's CDR3 is CASSPTSGSTKTQYF. The DNA of the CDR3 is TGTGCCAGCAGCCCCACTAGCGGGAGTACCAAGACCCAGTACTTC.

This clonotype was observed many times. This rearrangement joins TRBV5-1 to TRBJ1-2, with 7 nucleotides matching TRBD1. This CDR3 contains 14 residues. After removal of 0 bases from V and 8 bases from J, the junction contained 7 bases not matched to a gene. Germline V gene data show CDR1 as SGHRS and CDR2 as YFSETQ. The CDR3 nucleotides are TGCGCCAGCAGCTTGGCCGGGACAGAGAGGGGCTACACCTTC. It specifies CASSLAGTERGYTF.

This chain joins TRBV11-3 and TRBJ2-2; TRBD2 matches at 10 bases. CDR3 length: 16 amino acids. The ends lost 5 bases at V and 3 bases at J; junction bases unmatched: 6. Germline V gene sequence: CDR1 SGHNT, CDR2 YENEEA. This CDR3 reads CASSPSSGSDTGELFF. DNA of the CDR3: TGTGCCAGCAGCCCTTCTAGCGGGAGCGACACCGGGGAGCTGTTTTTT.

At least ten counts were recorded for this clonotype. The V gene is TRBV20-1, the J gene TRBJ1-2; D gene unclear. The CDR3 totals 12 residues. Germline lookup yields CDR1 DFQATT and CDR2 SNEGSKA (reference sequence). The V and J ends lost 5 bases and 3 bases respectively, with 10 bases between them. CDR3 DNA sequence: TGCAGTGCTGTGAACGGGTACTATGGCTACACCTTC. Its translation is CSAVNGYYGYTF.

This clonotype was counted many times. The CDR3: CASSRLAGGDTQYF. CDR3 nucleotides: TGTGCCAGCAGCCGACTAGCGGGTGGGGATACGCAGTATTTT. This chain links TRBV27 with TRBJ2-3; the match to TRBD2 covers 10 bases. Germline V lookup: CDR1 MNHEY, CDR2 SMNVEV (reference sequence). This CDR3 contains 14 residues. After removal of 6 bases from V and 6 bases from J, the junction contained 6 bases not matched to a gene.